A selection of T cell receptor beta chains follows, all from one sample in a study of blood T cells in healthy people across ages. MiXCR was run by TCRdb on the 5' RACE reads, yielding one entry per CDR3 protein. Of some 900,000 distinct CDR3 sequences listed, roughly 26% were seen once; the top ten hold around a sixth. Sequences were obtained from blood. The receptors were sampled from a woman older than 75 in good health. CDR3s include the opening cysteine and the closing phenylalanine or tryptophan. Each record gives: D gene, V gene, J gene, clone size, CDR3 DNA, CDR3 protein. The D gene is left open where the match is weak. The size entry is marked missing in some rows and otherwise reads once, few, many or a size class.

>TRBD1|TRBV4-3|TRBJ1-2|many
TGCGCCAGCAGCCTAGCACAGGGGGCTGGAGGCTACACCTTC
CASSLAQGAGGYTF
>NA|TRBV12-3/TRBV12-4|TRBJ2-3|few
TGTGCCAGCAGTTTAGCGGGGGCCGTCACAGATACGCAGTATTTT
CASSLAGAVTDTQYF
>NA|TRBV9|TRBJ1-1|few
TGTGCCAGCAGCCTAAGCTGGGTAGGGGTCACTGAAGCTTTCTTT
CASSLSWVGVTEAFF
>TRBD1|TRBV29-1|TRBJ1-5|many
TGCAGCGTTAGACAGGGAGATGATCAGCCCCAGCATTTT
CSVRQGDDQPQHF
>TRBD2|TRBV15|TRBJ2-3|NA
TGTGCCACCAGCTTGATTGGACTAGCCCAAGATACGCAGTATTTT
CATSLIGLAQDTQYF
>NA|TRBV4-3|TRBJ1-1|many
TGCGCCAGCAGCCAGGTACAGGGTACTGAAGCTTTCTTT
CASSQVQGTEAFF
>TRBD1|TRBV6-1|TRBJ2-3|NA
TGTGCCAGCATCTGGAGTACCGGGACAGGGGGCGCAGATACGCAGTATTTT
CASIWSTGTGGADTQYF
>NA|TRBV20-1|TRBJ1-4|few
TGCAGTGCTAGAGATGGAAAGGGGCTTGGTGAAAAACTGTTTTTT
CSARDGKGLGEKLFF
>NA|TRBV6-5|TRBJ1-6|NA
TGTGCCAGCAGGGAGACGTGGGTAAATTCACCCCTCCACTTT
CASRETWVNSPLHF
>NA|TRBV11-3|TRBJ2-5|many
TGCGCCAGCAGCTTGGCCGGTGGGAAGACCCAGTACTTC
CASSLAGGKTQYF
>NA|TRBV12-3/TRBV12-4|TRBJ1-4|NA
TGTGCCAACAGTTTGCGCAATGGTGAAAAACTGTTTTTT
CANSLRNGEKLFF
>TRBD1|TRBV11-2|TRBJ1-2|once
TGTGCCAGCAGCGCAGGGACAGGCGTCGGCTACACCTTC
CASSAGTGVGYTF
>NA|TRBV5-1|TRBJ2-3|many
TGCGCCAGCAGCTTGGAACCCGGGGGAACCCTCACAGATACGCAGTATTTT
CASSLEPGGTLTDTQYF
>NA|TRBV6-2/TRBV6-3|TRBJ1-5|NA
TGTGCCAGCAGTTACTCGAGCCACACGGTTCCGAATCAGCCCCAGCATTTT
CASSYSSHTVPNQPQHF
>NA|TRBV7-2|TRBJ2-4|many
TGTGCCAGCATCCGAGGACAGGGAGGGCTTGGCATTCAGTACTTC
CASIRGQGGLGIQYF